The rows below give T cell receptor beta chains drawn from one sample of a study of T cells after yellow fever vaccination. TCRdb used MiXCR to reprocess the 5' RACE reads, holding one entry per CDR3 protein. The sample holds some 49,000 distinct CDR3 sequences, about 6.3% seen once. The specimen was PBMCs, either bulk or a sorted T-cell subset (CD4+, CD8+, memory, or dextramer-sorted; not recorded which), collected 45 days after the yellow fever booster vaccination. The receptors here all came from a man younger than 40 who received the YFV17D yellow fever vaccine. The CDR3 runs from the conserved cysteine through the conserved F or W. The D gene is left open where the match is weak. Where a row states a size, it is once, few, many or the class of an expanded clone; other rows omit it.

V	D	J	size	DNA	CDR3
TRBV28	NA	TRBJ2-7	NA	TGTGCCAGCAGCACGGACCTATACGAGCAGTACTTC	CASSTDLYEQYF
TRBV29-1	TRBD2	TRBJ2-7	many	TGCAGCGTGGCCCCCGGGACTAGGGGCTACGAGCAGTACTTC	CSVAPGTRGYEQYF
TRBV7-6	TRBD2	TRBJ2-1	many	TGTGCCAGCAGCTTAACCGGTTACTCGGGACTAGCCGACAATGAGCAGTTCTTC	CASSLTGYSGLADNEQFF
TRBV15	NA	TRBJ1-4	few	TGTGCCACCAGCAGAGATGGGACGGGGAATGAAAAACTGTTTTTT	CATSRDGTGNEKLFF
TRBV7-8	NA	TRBJ2-6	many	TGTGCCAGCAGCTTTCGACTCCTGATCGCTGGGGCCAACGTCCTGACTTTC	CASSFRLLIAGANVLTF
TRBV27	NA	TRBJ1-2	few	TGTGCCAGCAGACAGGACCGGCTTACGGCAGCGTTGGGAGGCTACACCTTC	CASRQDRLTAALGGYTF
TRBV5-1	TRBD2	TRBJ2-1	many	TGCGCCAGCAGCGAGTGGGGCGGGACTAGCGGGAGGAATGAGCAGTTCTTC	CASSEWGGTSGRNEQFF
TRBV12-3/TRBV12-4	TRBD2	TRBJ2-2	many	TGTGCCAGCAGCCTAGCGGGAGAAACCGGGGAGCTGTTTTTT	CASSLAGETGELFF
TRBV28	TRBD1	TRBJ1-2	NA	TGTGCCAGCAGTCCTTCTCAGGGGGGTGGCTACACCTTC	CASSPSQGGGYTF
TRBV20-1	NA	TRBJ1-5	many	TGCAGTGCTAGAGATGGAACTCAGCCCCAGCATTTT	CSARDGTQPQHF
TRBV29-1	NA	TRBJ1-4	NA	TGCAGCGTTGTCGTACAGGGAACAGGAGAAAAACTGTTTTTT	CSVVVQGTGEKLFF
TRBV5-1	NA	TRBJ2-7	many	TGCGCCAGCAGCTCCGTGGGAGGCCCCTACGAGCAGTACTTC	CASSSVGGPYEQYF
TRBV20-1	NA	TRBJ2-3	NA	TGCAGTGCTAGAAAAGGACAGCGCACAGATACGCAGTATTTT	CSARKGQRTDTQYF
TRBV3-1	NA	TRBJ2-2	many	TGTGCCAGCAGCCAACTCGGTCCCGGGGAGCTGTTTTTT	CASSQLGPGELFF
TRBV20-1	TRBD1	TRBJ1-6	many	TGCAGTGCTAGGGGGACAGCCGACGGTTCACCCCTCCACTTT	CSARGTADGSPLHF
TRBV4-3	TRBD2	TRBJ2-7	NA	TGCGCCAGCAGCCAAGAAGTAGCGGGGTACTACGAGCAGTACTTC	CASSQEVAGYYEQYF
TRBV28	TRBD1	TRBJ2-7	NA	TGTGCCAGCAGTGCGGCCGGGACAGAAGGCTACGAGCAGTACTTC	CASSAAGTEGYEQYF
TRBV9	NA	TRBJ1-1	many	TGTGCCAGCACCCAGGGACGGTCGGACACTGAAGCTTTCTTT	CASTQGRSDTEAFF
TRBV24-1	TRBD2	TRBJ2-5	many	TGTGCCACCAGCAGAAGGACTAGCGGATATCAAGAGACCCAGTACTTC	CATSRRTSGYQETQYF
TRBV7-6	TRBD2	TRBJ2-7	few	TGTGCCAGCAGCTTAGGACTAGCGGGAGGGGTCGGCGAGCAGTACTTC	CASSLGLAGGVGEQYF
TRBV20-1	NA	TRBJ2-7	NA	TGCAGTGCTAGCCGGGACTCTTCCTACGAGCAGTACTTC	CSASRDSSYEQYF
TRBV28	NA	TRBJ1-5	NA	TGTGCCAGCAAGGACGGGAATAGCAATCAGCCCCAGCATTTT	CASKDGNSNQPQHF
TRBV18	TRBD1	TRBJ2-1	NA	TGTGCCAGCCAGTCCGGGACAGAGTACAATGAGCAGTTCTTC	CASQSGTEYNEQFF
TRBV6-2/TRBV6-3	TRBD1	TRBJ1-5	many	TGTGCCAGCAGTTTCTCCCGAGGCAGGGGGAATCAGCCCCAGCATTTT	CASSFSRGRGNQPQHF
TRBV15	NA	TRBJ1-4	many	TGTGCCACCAGCAGAGTTGGGGTGGTGAATGAAAAACTGTTTTTT	CATSRVGVVNEKLFF
TRBV5-4	NA	TRBJ2-3	many	TGTGCCAGCAGCCGCCCGGGGTCCTTAGTCACAGATACGCAGTATTTT	CASSRPGSLVTDTQYF
TRBV6-2/TRBV6-3	NA	TRBJ1-5	NA	TGTGCCAGTAGCGATGGTCAGCCCCAGCATTTT	CASSDGQPQHF
TRBV18	NA	TRBJ2-3	NA	TGTGCCAGCTCAAGGGACGGCCTCACAGATACGCATTATTTT	CASSRDGLTDTHYF
TRBV28	TRBD1	TRBJ2-7	many	TGTGCCAGCGAGACACCCCGCCAGGGGGATACCTACGAGCAGTACTTC	CASETPRQGDTYEQYF
TRBV12-3/TRBV12-4	NA	TRBJ2-1	many	TGTGCCAGCAGTTCAGGGTGGTCAAATGAGCAGTTCTTC	CASSSGWSNEQFF
TRBV16	NA	TRBJ2-1	many	TGTGCCAGCAGCCAAGGGCTAAACAATGAGCAGTTCTTC	CASSQGLNNEQFF
TRBV7-2	NA	TRBJ1-2	few	TGTGCCAGCAGCCCCGTAAACTCCGATGGCTACACCTTC	CASSPVNSDGYTF
TRBV27	NA	TRBJ2-1	few	TGTGCCAGCATGGCATCTCCCGCACGGGAGCAGTTCTTC	CASMASPAREQFF
TRBV20-1	TRBD1	TRBJ2-1	many	TGCAGTGCTCCAACGAGGGGGCCCTCTGGTGAGCAGTTCTTC	CSAPTRGPSGEQFF
TRBV5-1	NA	TRBJ2-1	NA	TGCGCCAGCAGCTTGGCCGAGGGGTCCTACAATGAGCAGTTCTTC	CASSLAEGSYNEQFF
TRBV5-1	NA	TRBJ2-1	many	TGCGCCAGCAGCTTTGGTACTTCCCCCAATGAGCAGTTCTTC	CASSFGTSPNEQFF
TRBV20-1	NA	TRBJ1-5	many	TGCAGTGCTTCTTCAAGTTTAAATCAGCCCCAGCATTTT	CSASSSLNQPQHF
TRBV7-2	NA	TRBJ2-1	many	TGTGCCAGCAGCTTACTGGCAGGGCATAGTTTCTTC	CASSLLAGHSFF
TRBV7-2	TRBD2	TRBJ2-1	many	TGTGCCAGCAGCTTAGCCGGGACTACTTCCAATGAGCAGTTCTTC	CASSLAGTTSNEQFF
TRBV20-1	NA	TRBJ2-1	many	TGCAGTGCTAGAACTAACTTTAGTTCGTTCTTC	CSARTNFSSFF
TRBV20-1	TRBD1	TRBJ2-7	few	TGCAGTGCTTGGGACAGGGGAGCCGAGCAGTACTTC	CSAWDRGAEQYF
TRBV12-3/TRBV12-4	NA	TRBJ1-3	many	TGTGCCAGCAGTTTTGCTGGAAACACCATATATTTT	CASSFAGNTIYF
TRBV5-6	TRBD1	TRBJ1-4	many	TGTGCCAGCAGCAAAGACAGGGGCCCTTCAACTAATGAAAAACTGTTTTTT	CASSKDRGPSTNEKLFF
TRBV29-1	NA	TRBJ2-7	many	TGCAGCGTTGACCTGTTAGCGGAACCGGGCAACGAGCAGTACTTC	CSVDLLAEPGNEQYF
TRBV5-1	TRBD1	TRBJ1-1	many	TGCGCCAGCAGCTTGAGACAGGGCCTTATGAACACTGAAGCTTTCTTT	CASSLRQGLMNTEAFF